The clone carrying this T cell receptor beta chain was observed a single time. This entry is derived from a study of blood T cell repertoires in COVID-19. Study details: PBMCs, B-cell-depleted T cells, or T cells were the source of the cDNA or gDNA that made up the material.

Between the trimmed V and J ends, which lost 7 bases and 0 bases, there was a span of 13 bases. The length of the CDR3 is 15 residues. Germline V lookup: CDR1 LNHDA, CDR2 SQIVND (reference sequence). Exposed enrollees encountered a COVID-19 case at some point within 2 weeks before study entry. As processed by the authors: Reference gene primer amplification yielded estimated nucleated cell counts. TCRdb's copy holds only in-frame clones and misses some; the assay was immunoSEQ multiplex PCR. The D gene and trimming were derived from the DNA, and the V and J assignments and clone size from that table. The table lists 250,000 to 400,000 clones, 85% of them singletons, with 1.5% to 2% in the top ten.

The V gene is TRBV19, the J gene TRBJ2-1; D perhaps matches TRBD2 (6 bases). The receptor's source is a woman under 40 who had been exposed to COVID-19. Sequencing used PBMCs or T cells enriched from blood (not recorded which). The CDR3 region has the DNA TGTGCCAGTACTACCCGGGGGAGCTCCTACAATGAGCAGTTCTTC. Protein product: CASTTRGSSYNEQFF.